This entry is about one TCR beta chain. The entry originates in a study of blood T cell repertoires in COVID-19. Study-level information: Sources were T cells, B-cell-depleted T cells, or PBMCs; the material itself was cDNA or gDNA.

Original handling: Amplification with reference gene primers provided the estimates of nucleated cell counts. The data were produced by immunoSEQ multiplex PCR, yet TCRdb's version contains in-frame clones alone and is incomplete. The DNA gave D and trimming, while V, J and clone size come from that table. The sample records some 160,000 clones, 85% to 90% being singletons. This CDR3 contains 14 residues. The ends lost 5 bases at V and 4 bases at J; junction bases unmatched: 4. Germline loops: CDR1 SGHTA, CDR2 FQGNSA. The chain carries TRBV7-2 and TRBJ2-7; TRBD2 matches 11 bases. Sequenced sample: peripheral blood. The TCR sequence derives from a woman older than 75 with COVID-19, enrolled during active disease. In DNA form, the CDR3 reads TGTGCCAGCAGCCGGACTAGCGGGCCTTACGAGCAGTACTTC. The encoded protein is CASSRTSGPYEQYF.